The present entry profiles one T cell receptor (beta chain) with its context. The antigen remains undetermined. The entry originates in a study of Ad26.COV2.S vaccination and SARS-CoV-2 variants. The CDR3 is 15 amino acids. The V end lost 3 bases, the J end lost 4 bases, and 12 bases lay between the germline ends. Per the germline V gene, CDR1 is LNHDA and CDR2 is SQIVND (reference sequence). The sample's treatment: around 19 received Ad26.COV2.S at low or high dose, single or two shots; roughly 5 received placebo; per-sample allocation not given. Samples were taken on day 63 after the first vaccine or placebo injection. General study points: It was vaccine recipients, not placebo recipients, who had the higher spike-specific TCR breadth.

Using immunoSEQ multiplex PCR, the repertoire was profiled, and TCRdb retains in-frame clones only, with some absent. The table includes some 500,000 clones, 80% to 90% detected once. This clonotype was obtained from a person between 18 and 65 years old who received the Ad26.COV2.S COVID-19 vaccine or a placebo. The specimen was peripheral blood, collected in a trial of Ad26.COV2.S vaccine versus placebo. The chain carries TRBV19 and TRBJ2-2; perhaps TRBD2 as D (6 bases). DNA of the CDR3: TGTGCCAGTAGTATCCGGCGGGACGGCACCGGGGAGCTGTTTTTT. It encodes CASSIRRDGTGELFF.